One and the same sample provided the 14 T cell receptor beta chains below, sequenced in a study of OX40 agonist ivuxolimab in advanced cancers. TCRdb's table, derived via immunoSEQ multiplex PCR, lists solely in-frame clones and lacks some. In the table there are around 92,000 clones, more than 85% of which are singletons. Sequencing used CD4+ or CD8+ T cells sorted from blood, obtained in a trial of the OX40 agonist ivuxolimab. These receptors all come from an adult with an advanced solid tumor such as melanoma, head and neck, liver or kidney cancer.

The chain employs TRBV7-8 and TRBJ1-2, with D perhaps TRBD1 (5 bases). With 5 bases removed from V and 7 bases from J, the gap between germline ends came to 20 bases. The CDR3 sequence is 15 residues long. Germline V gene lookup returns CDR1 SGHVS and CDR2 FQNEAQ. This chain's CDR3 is CASSPGPREYSGYTF. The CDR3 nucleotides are TGTGCCAGCAGCCCAGGGCCTCGGGAATATTCTGGCTACACCTTC. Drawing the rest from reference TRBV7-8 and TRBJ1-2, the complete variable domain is GAGVSQSPRYKVAKRGQDVALRCDPISGHVSLFWYQQALGQGPEFLTYFQNEAQLDKSGLPSDRFFAERPEGSVSTLKIQRTQQEDSAVYLCASSPGPREYSGYTFGSGTRLTVV.

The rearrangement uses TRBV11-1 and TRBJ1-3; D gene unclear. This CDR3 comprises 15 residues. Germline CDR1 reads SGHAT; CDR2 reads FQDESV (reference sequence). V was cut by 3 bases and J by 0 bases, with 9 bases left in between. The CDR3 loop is CASSFLGDSGNTIYF. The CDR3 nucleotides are TGTGCCAGCAGCTTTCTGGGCGACTCTGGAAACACCATATATTTT.

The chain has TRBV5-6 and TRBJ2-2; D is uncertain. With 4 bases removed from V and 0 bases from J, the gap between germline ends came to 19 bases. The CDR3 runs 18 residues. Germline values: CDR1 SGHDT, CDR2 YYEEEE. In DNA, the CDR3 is TGTGCCAGCAGCCCCGAGCCCCAAAACGTCGCGAACACCGGGGAGCTGTTTTTT. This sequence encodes CASSPEPQNVANTGELFF.

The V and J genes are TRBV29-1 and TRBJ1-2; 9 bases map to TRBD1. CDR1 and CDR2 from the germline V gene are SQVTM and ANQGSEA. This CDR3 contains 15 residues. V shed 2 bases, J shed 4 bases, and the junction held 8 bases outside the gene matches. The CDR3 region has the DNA TGCAGCGTTGAACACACGGGACAGGGTTCCTATGGCTACACCTTC. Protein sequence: CSVEHTGQGSYGYTF.

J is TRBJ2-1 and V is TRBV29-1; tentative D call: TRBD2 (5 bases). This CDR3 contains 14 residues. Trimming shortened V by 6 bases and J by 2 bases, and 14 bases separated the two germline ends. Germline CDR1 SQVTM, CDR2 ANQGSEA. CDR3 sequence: CSVAAGWAYNEQFF. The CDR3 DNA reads TGCAGCGTGGCCGCGGGTTGGGCCTACAATGAGCAGTTCTTC.

The CDR3 loop is CASSRAENQPQHF. CDR3 DNA sequence: TGTGCCAGCAGCCGGGCCGAGAATCAGCCCCAGCATTTT. The rearrangement links TRBV2 to TRBJ1-5; D unresolved. CDR1 SNHLY and CDR2 FYNNEI come from the germline V gene. There are 13 residues in the CDR3. With 6 bases removed from V and 4 bases from J, the gap between germline ends came to 10 bases.

For the CDR3, the DNA is TGTGCCAGCAGCGTAGCAGGGCAGGGCGGCGTTCCCGAGCAGTACTTC. It specifies CASSVAGQGGVPEQYF. The chain joins TRBV9 to TRBJ2-7; perhaps TRBD1 as D (5 bases). The CDR3 covers 16 residues. Per the germline V gene, CDR1 is SGDLS and CDR2 is YYNGEE. Trimming took 0 bases from V and 6 from J, leaving 19 bases between them.

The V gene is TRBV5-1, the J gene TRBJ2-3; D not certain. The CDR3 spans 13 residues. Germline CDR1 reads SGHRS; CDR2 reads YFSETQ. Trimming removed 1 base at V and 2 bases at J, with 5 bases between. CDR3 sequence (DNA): TGCGCCAGCAGCTTGCTTCCCACAGATACGCAGTATTTT. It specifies CASSLLPTDTQYF. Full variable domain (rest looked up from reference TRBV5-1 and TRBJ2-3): KAGVTQTPRYLIKTRGQQVTLSCSPISGHRSVSWYQQTPGQGLQFLFEYFSETQRNKGNFPGRFSGRQFSNSRSEMNVSTLELGDSALYLCASSLLPTDTQYFGPGTRLTVL.

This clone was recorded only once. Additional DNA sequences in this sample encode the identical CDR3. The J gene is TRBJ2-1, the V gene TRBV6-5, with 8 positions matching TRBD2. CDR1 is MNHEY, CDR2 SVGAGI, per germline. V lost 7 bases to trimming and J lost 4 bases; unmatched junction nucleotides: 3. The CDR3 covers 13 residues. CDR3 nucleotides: TGTGCCAGCACTAGCGGGCCTTACAATGAGCAGTTCTTC. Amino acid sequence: CASTSGPYNEQFF.

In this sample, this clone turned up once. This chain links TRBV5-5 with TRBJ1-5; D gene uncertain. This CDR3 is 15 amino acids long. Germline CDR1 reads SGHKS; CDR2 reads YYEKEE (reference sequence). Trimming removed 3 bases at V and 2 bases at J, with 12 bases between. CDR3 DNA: TGTGCCAGCAGCTACACTGGCGGGGGCAATCAGCCCCAGCATTTT. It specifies CASSYTGGGNQPQHF.

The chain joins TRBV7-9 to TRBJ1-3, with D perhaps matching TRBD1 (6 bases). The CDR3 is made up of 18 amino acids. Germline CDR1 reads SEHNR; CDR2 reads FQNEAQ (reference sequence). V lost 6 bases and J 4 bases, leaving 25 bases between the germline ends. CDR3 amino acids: CASRWTWEGDLLGNTIYF. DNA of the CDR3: TGTGCCAGCAGGTGGACTTGGGAGGGGGACCTTTTAGGAAACACCATATATTTT.

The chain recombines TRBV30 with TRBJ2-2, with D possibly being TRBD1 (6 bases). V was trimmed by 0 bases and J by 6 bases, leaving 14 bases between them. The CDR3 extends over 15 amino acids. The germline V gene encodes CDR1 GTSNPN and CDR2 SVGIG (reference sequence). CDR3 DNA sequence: TGTGCCTGGAGTGTAGGTCAGGGGTATGCCGGGGAGCTGTTTTTT. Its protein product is CAWSVGQGYAGELFF.

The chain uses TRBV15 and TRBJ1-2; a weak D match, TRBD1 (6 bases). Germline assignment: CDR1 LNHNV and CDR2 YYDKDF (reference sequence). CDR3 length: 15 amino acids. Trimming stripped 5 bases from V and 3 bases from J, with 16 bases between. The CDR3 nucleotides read TGTGCCACCAGCCCCCAACGGGGGCCGTACTATGGCTACACCTTC. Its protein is CATSPQRGPYYGYTF.

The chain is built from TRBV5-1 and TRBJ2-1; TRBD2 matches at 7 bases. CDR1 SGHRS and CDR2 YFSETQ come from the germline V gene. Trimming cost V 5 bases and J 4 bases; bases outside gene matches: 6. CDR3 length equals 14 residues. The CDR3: CASSGASGYNEQFF. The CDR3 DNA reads TGCGCCAGCAGTGGGGCTAGCGGTTACAATGAGCAGTTCTTC.